This T cell receptor (beta chain) was captured in a study of Tregs in tolerant kidney transplant recipients (dated by TCRdb to the late 2010s). Study-level background: The transplants used related donors with nonmyeloablative bone marrow transplantation, and mixed chimerism in the human trials was transient. TCRbeta sequencing was used in the study to identify donor-specific regulatory T cells before combined kidney and bone marrow transplantation, and the identified cells were then tracked after transplant. Findings and caveats that apply to the study as a whole: Biological reproducibility was not directly assessed, although technical replication error appeared to be minimal. For some patients, the PCR primers changed as time went on, which meant samples from those patients could not be compared with one another at the nucleotide level. Donor-specific Treg expansion exceeded global Treg expansion in tolerant patients, suggesting antigen-driven rather than nonspecific expansion. Because the study included only a small number of patients, the results must be confirmed in larger populations and under other immunosuppression protocols. The most biologically relevant and donor-specific TCRbeta repertoire appeared to be identified by expanding Tregs with activated donor B cells.

For TCRbeta CDR3 sequencing, genomic DNA from the sorted cells was extracted using the QIAGEN DNeasy Blood and Tissue Kit. High-throughput TCRbeta CDR3 sequencing was carried out commercially through immunoSEQ, with PCR amplification with bias correction and internal controls included. The original methods were these. A unique productive TCRbeta sequence was defined by the CDR3 nucleotide sequence when primers matched, and otherwise by the CDR3 amino acid sequence together with the Vbeta and Jbeta genes. To correct sorting error, sequences shared between sorted populations at a frequency ratio of 2:1 or less were removed; the rest were assigned to the higher population. Donor-reactive sequences were defined as at least 5-fold expanded in CFSE-low cells versus unstimulated cells, with frequency of at least 0.01% in CFSE-low cells. Jensen-Shannon divergence calculated on the top 100 TCRbeta sequences ranked by frequency was used to measure repertoire divergence. When a sample had multiple sequencing runs, each run was corrected for sorting error separately and the runs were then pooled. As stored in TCRdb, this immuneACCESS dataset retains in-frame rearrangements with V and J assigned. A fraction of the clones does not appear; measured against another copy, unresolved V genes explain less than half of the discrepancy, and the remainder lacks a known reason. V and J calls and clone size come straight from that table; D and trimming were deduced from the DNA. Across this sample there are about 73,000 clones, with under 95% seen only once. In total, the top ten clones hold roughly 0.35% of the sample.

In the case of this clone: Its antigen is currently not known. The sample holds no much larger clone one base away, and base qualities are not on file.

The time point tag for this specimen amounts to: blood sample drawn before combined kidney and bone marrow transplant. Unstimulated Tregs (CD4+CD25+CD127-), CD4+ non-Tregs (CD4+CD25-), CD4 and CD8 cells were FACS-sorted from thawed PBMCs. Prior to Treg sorting, thawed PBMCs were rested overnight with about 190 IU/ml IL-2 at 37 degrees C. The patients were a handful of recipients of combined kidney and bone marrow transplants from the ITN036ST trial, and samples were available only for these trial subjects. Healthy control blood was processed by Ficoll density gradient to PBMCs and cryopreserved; patient PBMCs were collected before and after transplant. V lost 3 bases and J lost 4 bases; the stretch between them is 15 bases long. From its cysteine to its phenylalanine, the CDR3 spans 15 amino acids. The retained sequence is limited to the CDR3, 45 bases, with the frame set at the first base. CDR1 and CDR2 are drawn from the germline V gene: SGHTA, FQGTGA.

The TCR comes from a human donor who received a combined kidney and bone marrow transplant. Recombination joined TRBV7-3 with TRBJ1-1; perhaps TRBD1 is the D gene, with 5 bases matching. The sequenced sample was Tregs from blood, obtained before the transplant. The CDR3 region: CASSFRDGRRTEAFF. The DNA is as follows: TGTGCCAGCAGCTTCCGGGACGGACGACGCACTGAAGCTTTCTTT.